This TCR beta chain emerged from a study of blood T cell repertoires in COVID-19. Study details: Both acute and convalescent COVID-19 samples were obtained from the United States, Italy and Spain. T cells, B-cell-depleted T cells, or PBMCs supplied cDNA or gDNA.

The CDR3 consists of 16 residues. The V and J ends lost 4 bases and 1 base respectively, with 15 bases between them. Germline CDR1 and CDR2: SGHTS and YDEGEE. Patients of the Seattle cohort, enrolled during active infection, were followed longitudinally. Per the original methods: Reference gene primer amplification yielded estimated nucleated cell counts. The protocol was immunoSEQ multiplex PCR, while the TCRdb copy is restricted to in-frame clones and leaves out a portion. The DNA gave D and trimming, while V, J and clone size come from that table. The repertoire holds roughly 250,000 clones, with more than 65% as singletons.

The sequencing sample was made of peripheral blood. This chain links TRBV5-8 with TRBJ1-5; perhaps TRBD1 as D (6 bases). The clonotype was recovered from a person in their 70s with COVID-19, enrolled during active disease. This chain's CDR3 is CASSRDRRGSNQPQHF. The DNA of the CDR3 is TGTGCCAGCAGCAGAGACAGGAGAGGGAGCAATCAGCCCCAGCATTTT.